This TCR beta chain was obtained from a study of cytomegalovirus exposure and HLA in healthy donors. Study-wide findings and caveats: Donor immune exposure was known only as CMV serostatus. It was likely that a cluster of highly shared sequence variants was a sequencing artifact.

The study ran its PCR with 60 Vbeta and 13 Jbeta primers. In the authors' methods: In a later analysis, around 12 million of some 80 million unique beta chains occurred in at least two donors. The assay was immunoSEQ multiplex PCR, and TCRdb's table has in-frame clones only and misses some. V, J and clone size are taken as reported in that table, and D and trimming were inferred from the DNA itself. Of about 150,000 clones detected, about 80% appear once; the ten largest clones hold around 13%. Regarding donors, all were healthy bone marrow donors. Details on this clone: As yet, its antigen is unknown.

Germline CDR1 MNHEY, CDR2 SVGAGI. Trimming removed 0 bases at V and 4 bases at J, with 15 bases between. This CDR3 is 16 amino acids long. J is TRBJ1-1 and V is TRBV6-5; D not resolved. The receptor was isolated from a man aged 25 to 45 in good health and CMV-seropositive. The sample taken for sequencing was PBMCs. CDR3 DNA: TGTGCCAGCAGTTACTCCCACCCTGTTGGCGGCACTGAAGCTTTCTTT. This encodes CASSYSHPVGGTEAFF.